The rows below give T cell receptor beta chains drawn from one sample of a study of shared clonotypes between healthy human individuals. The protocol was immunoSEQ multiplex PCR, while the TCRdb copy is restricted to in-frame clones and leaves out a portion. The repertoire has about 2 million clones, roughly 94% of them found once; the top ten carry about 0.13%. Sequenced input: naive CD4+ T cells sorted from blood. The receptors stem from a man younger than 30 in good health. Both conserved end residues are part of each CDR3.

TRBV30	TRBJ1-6	CAWATEVSFSSYNSPLHF
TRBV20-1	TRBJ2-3	CTPQGTDTQYF
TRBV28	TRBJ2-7	CASSLQGHEQYF
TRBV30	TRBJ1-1	CAWKSWELTEAFF
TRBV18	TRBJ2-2	CASSASRGRELFF
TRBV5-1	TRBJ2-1	CASSPGQVSSYNEQFF
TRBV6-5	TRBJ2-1	CASSLEGGSSYNEQFF
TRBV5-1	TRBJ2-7	CASSLALGGFDEQYF
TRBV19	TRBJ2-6	CASTVSTTPGANVLTF
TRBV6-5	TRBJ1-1	CASSSPTGNTEAFF
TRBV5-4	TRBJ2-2	CASKGTNTGELFF
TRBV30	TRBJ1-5	CAWSMQSLNQPQHF
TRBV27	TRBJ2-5	CASSSQTQYF
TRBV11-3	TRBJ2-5	CASSLGQKETQYF
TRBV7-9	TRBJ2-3	CASSPGTDTQYF
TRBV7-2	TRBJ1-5	CASSPRPGQPQHF
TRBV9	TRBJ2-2	CASSPRRGSTATGELFF
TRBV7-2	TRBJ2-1	CASSSSPQGNEQFF
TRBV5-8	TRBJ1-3	CASSLASSSGNTIYF
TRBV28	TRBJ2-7	CASSPVWGNEQYF
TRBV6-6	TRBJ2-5	CASSPQGTQYF
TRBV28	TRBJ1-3	CASTSGGSYSGNTIYF
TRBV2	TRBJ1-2	CASSAGIGIPF
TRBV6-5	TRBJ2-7	CASSFGRSAYEQYF
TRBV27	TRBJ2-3	CASSFSGLVTDTQYF
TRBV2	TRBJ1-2	CASSEAGNYGYTF
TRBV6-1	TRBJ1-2	CASSEQGARPNYGYTF
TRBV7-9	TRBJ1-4	CASSSGTGGFSTNEKLFF
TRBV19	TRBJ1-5	CASRPRQGGNQPQHF
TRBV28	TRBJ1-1	CASSSPGHRRTEAFF
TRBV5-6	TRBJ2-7	CASSSPGQGSYEQYF
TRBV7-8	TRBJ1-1	CASSPVGLGAEAFF
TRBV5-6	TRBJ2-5	CASSLLGTYQETQYF
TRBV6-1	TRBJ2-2	CASRGGPDGELFF
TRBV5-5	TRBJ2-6	CASVDVRGPGANVLTF
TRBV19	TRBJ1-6	CASSGGSSPLHF
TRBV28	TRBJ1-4	CASSTGGATNEKLFF
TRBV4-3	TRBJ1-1	CASSQEVVNTEAFF
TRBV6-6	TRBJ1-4	CASSRIRDDEKLFF
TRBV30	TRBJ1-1	CAWSVSAMNTEAFF
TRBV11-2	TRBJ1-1	CASSRQGTMNTEAFF
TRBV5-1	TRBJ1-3	CASSTGGAGNTIYF